The source of this T cell receptor beta chain is a study of shared clonotypes between healthy human individuals (TCRdb year 2020). For context, the study as a whole: The cohort included a few men and two women between 18 and 49 years of age. Leukapheresis yielded between about 0.85 and 10 billion PBMCs per donor. For each donor, three plates each were used for CD4 naive and CD4 memory, two plates were used for CD8 naive, and one plate was used for CD8 memory. To increase sequencing depth and limit assay-specific biases, different laboratories used diverse techniques to prepare libraries and sequence TCR repertoires. To estimate repertoire size and how much clonotype sharing occurs between individuals, the study deeply sequenced the blood TCR repertoires of about five healthy adults. Study-wide findings and limitations: Pairwise subsampling indicated that sequencing depth was expected to affect the degree of clonotype sharing among donors. Higher generation probabilities were observed for clonotypes shared by all four sorted-subset donors than for non-shared clonotypes. Rarefaction of sorted-subset datasets indicated incomplete sequencing despite the large sequencing depth. About 5% of naive CD4, 3.5% of naive CD8, 2.3% of memory CD4, and 0.35% to 0.5% of memory CD8 clonotypes were shared across a few donors. Naive subsets generally had larger estimated clonotype richness than memory subsets did. Sampling was restricted to blood, and TCR repertoires in tissues likely differ from the TCR repertoires found in blood. Because the study included only a small number of donors, the genetic and exposure-history diversity represented was limited.

Points on this clone: Its antigen remains unidentified. Base quality data are lacking; no much larger clone is found one base away.

TCR CDR3 regions were amplified from genomic DNA by multiplex PCR using the deep immunoSEQ assay. Genomic DNA extracted from each cell subset was distributed evenly over all wells of several immunoSEQ 96-well plates, and each plate served as one replicate. Each replicate PCR for sorted subsets received around 200 ng genomic DNA, equal to about 30,000 T cell genomes. The purified libraries were quantified using a Qubit 3.0 fluorometer, sized with a Bioanalyzer 2100, and then quantified again using the KAPA Library Quantification kit. Every immunoSEQ 96-well plate was sequenced on a dedicated single-read 150-cycle Illumina NextSeq 550 flow cell. The original pipeline was this. The immunoSEQ output contained only junctional sequences without quality scores, so filtering could not match that applied to full-length reads. To assign V/J genes and CDR3, sequences were annotated using PyIR, a Python wrapper for IgBLAST v1.9, with IMGT germline references. Any read was removed if the V/J assignment was weak (E-value above 1e-6), the CDR3 was missing, or the read contained stop codons, out-of-frame junctions, or ambiguous translated residues. A V3J clonotype was defined by an identical inferred V gene, J gene, and CDR3 amino acid sequence. Percentage overlap between repertoires was computed as shared unique clonotypes divided by the size of the smaller repertoire. Repertoire richness was assessed with RTK rarefaction, the Chao1 estimator, and Recon v2.1 estimates of unobserved clonotypes. Generation probabilities for all TCRbeta clonotypes obtained by the gDNA method from a few donors were computed using OLGA. TCRdb stores this immuneACCESS table with in-frame sequences only. Part of the clones is absent; in the studies checked, under half of the shortfall reflects unresolved V genes, and no reason is known for the rest. V and J calls and clone size are those listed in that table; D and trimming were worked out from the DNA. The sample table contains about 2 million clones; only one count was recorded for roughly 94% of them. The biggest ten clones account for roughly 0.13% of the sample.

Donors were healthy HIV-negative adults with no recently reported acute infections or vaccinations. All donors were Caucasian adults living in Nashville, Tennessee, USA. CD4+ T cells were enriched by magnetic negative selection, after which naive cells were positively selected on CD45RA and the negative fraction was taken as the memory subset. Blood was collected by leukapheresis, and PBMCs were isolated by Ficoll-Histopaque density gradient centrifugation and then cryopreserved in liquid nitrogen vapor phase. Analytical flow cytometry was used to check the purity and quantity of every magnetically sorted T cell population. Genomic DNA was isolated from every sorted fraction and measured by UV absorbance on a Nanodrop 2000c. V and J lose 2 bases and 16 bases, and a span of 15 bases separates them. From the cysteine up to the phenylalanine, the CDR3 has a length of 12 residues. Left in the record is the CDR3 DNA by itself, 36 bases read in frame from the first base. For CDR1 and CDR2, the germline V gene lists SNHLY and FYNNEI.

The TCR was taken from a man between 18 and 29 years old in good health. The V and J genes are TRBV2 and TRBJ1-3; the D gene is possibly TRBD1, with 5 bases matching. Sequenced material: naive CD4+ T cells sorted from blood. The sample's cell subset or site label, decoded: CD45RA+ positively selected. The CDR3 protein sequence reads: CASSEMGLRRYF. The DNA sequence is TGTGCCAGCAGTGAAATGGGGCTCCGGAGGTATTTT.